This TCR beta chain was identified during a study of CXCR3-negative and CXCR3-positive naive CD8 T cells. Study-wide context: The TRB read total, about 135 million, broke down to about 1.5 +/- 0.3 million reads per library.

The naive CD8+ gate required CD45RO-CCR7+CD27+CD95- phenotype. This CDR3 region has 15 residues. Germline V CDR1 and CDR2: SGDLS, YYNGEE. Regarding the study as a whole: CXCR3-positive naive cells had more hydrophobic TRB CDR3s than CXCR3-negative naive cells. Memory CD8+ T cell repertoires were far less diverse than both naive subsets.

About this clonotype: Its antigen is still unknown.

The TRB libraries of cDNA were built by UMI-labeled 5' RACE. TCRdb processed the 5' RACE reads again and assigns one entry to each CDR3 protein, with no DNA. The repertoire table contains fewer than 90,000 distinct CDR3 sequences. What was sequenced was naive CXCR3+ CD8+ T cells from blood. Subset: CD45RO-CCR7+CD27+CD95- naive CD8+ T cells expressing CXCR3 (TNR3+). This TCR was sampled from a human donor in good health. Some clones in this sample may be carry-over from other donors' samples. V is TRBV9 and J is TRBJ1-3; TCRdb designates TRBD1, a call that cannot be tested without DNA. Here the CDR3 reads CASSVRGVTGNTIYF.